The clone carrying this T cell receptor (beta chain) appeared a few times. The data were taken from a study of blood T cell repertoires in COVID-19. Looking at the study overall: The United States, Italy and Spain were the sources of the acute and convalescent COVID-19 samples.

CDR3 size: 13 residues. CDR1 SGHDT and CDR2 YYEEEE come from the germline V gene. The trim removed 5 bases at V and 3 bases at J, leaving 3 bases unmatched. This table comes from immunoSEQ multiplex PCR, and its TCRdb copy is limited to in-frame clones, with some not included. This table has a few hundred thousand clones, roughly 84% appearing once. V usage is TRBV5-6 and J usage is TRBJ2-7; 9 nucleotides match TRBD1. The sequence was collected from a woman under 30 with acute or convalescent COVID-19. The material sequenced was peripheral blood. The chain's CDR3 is CASRSGQGYEQYF. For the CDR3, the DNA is TGTGCCAGCAGGTCGGGACAGGGCTACGAGCAGTACTTC.